This T cell receptor (beta chain) was observed in a study of CD8 T cells in ankylosing spondylitis. Study-level results: Some of the motif variants had earlier been found in reactive arthritis patients' fluid and blood. What seemed typical of ankylosing spondylitis blood was a TCR beta motif built from 8 or 9 highly homologous variants. Disease-linked clones proved CD8+ and comparatively uncommon in peripheral blood. Disease-linked clones reportedly showed significant enrichment in matched ankylosing spondylitis synovial fluid.

As the method for making TCR beta libraries, quantitative 5'-RACE with molecular barcodes was used. TCRdb ran MiXCR on the 5' RACE reads and lists one entry per CDR3 protein. The sample yields some 140,000 distinct CDR3 sequences, about a sixth seen once. In the case of this clonotype: Antigen unknown.

Trimming pared 7 bases from V and 6 bases from J, leaving 12 bases between. The CDR3 has 13 residues. The V gene is TRBV12-3 or TRBV12-4, the J gene TRBJ2-2, with D maybe TRBD2 (7 bases). This TCR was sampled from a male donor with ankylosing spondylitis. Sequencing was carried out using blood, either unsorted or a sorted T cell fraction (not recorded which). For the CDR3, the DNA is TGTGCCAGCACCTTGGGGGGGCCCGGGGAGCTGTTTTTT. Translating gives CASTLGGPGELFF.